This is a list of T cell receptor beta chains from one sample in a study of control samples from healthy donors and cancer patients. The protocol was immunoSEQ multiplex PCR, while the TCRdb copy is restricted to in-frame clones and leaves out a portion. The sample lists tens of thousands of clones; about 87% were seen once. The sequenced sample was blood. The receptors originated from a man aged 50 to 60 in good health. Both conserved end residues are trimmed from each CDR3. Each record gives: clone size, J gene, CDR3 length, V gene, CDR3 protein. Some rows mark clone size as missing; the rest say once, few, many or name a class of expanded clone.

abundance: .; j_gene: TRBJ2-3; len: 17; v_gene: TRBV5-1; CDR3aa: ASSAGTSGMSLVTDTQY
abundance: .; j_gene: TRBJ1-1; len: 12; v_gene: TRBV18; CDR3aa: ASSPTFGVTEAF
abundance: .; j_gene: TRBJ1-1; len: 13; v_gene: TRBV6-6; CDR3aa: ASSYSGTGNTEAF
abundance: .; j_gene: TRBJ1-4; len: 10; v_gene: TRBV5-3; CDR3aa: ARSLGLKKLF
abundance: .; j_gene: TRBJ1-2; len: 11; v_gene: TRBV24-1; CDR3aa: ATRSWTEEGYT
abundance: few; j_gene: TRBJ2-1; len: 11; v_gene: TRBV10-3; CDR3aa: AARTDSYNEQF
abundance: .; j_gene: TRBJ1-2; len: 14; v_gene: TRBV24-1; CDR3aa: ATSDFRQGANYGYT
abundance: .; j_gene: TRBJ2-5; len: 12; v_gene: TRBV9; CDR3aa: ASTLGGNEETQY
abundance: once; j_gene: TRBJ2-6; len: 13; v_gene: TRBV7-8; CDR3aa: ASSVAASGANVLT
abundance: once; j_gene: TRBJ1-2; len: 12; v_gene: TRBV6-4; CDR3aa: ASSGRDGYYGYT
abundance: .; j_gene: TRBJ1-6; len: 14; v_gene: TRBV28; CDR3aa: ASSPTGEGRNSPLH
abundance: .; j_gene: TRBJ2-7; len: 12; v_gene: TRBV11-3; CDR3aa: ASSLDRDFYEQY
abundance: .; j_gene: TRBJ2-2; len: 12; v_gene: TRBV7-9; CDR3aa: ASSPDYNTGELF
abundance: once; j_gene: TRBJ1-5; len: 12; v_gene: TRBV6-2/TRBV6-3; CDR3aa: ASSYWGSRQPQH
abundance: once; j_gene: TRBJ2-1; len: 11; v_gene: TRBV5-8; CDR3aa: ASSRTRDNEQF
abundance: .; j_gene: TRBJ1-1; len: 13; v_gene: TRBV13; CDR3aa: ASSLVGGSRTEAF
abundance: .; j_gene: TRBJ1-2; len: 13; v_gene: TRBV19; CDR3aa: ASSIAGTGFFGYT
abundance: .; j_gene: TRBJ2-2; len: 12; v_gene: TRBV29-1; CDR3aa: SVEEGRNTGELF
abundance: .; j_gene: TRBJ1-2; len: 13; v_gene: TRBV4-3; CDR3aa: ASSQDSGGSYGYT
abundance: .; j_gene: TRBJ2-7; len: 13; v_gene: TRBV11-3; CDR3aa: ASSRHLAGTYEQY
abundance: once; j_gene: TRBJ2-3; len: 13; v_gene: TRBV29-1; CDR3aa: SVDGLTGETDTQY
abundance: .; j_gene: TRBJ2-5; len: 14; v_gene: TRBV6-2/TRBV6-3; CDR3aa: ASSYQPGQGEETQY
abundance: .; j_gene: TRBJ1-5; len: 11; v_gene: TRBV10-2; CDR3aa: ASSGQLNQPQH
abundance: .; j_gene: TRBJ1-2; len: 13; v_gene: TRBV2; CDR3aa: ASSEAGGRTYGYT
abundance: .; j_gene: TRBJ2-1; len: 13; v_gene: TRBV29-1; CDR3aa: SGALDRHSYNEQF
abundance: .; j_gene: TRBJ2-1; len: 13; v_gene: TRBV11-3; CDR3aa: ASSRRLGGDNEQF
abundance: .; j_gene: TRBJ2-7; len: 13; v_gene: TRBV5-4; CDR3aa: ASSTRQGALYEQY
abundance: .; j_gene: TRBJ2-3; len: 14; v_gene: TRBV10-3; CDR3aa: AISSGLAGLTDTQY
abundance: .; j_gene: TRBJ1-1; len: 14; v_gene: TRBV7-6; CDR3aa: ASSPYRDPMRGEAF
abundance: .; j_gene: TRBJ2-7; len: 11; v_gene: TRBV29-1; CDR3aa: SGRASGSDEQY
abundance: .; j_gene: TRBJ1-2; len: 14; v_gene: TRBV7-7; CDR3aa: ASSPGQGVRNYGYT
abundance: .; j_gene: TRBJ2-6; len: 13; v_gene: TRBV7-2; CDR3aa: ASSSTPRTLNVLT
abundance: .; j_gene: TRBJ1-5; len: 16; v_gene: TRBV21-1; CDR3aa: ASSNAEKGLNSNQPQH
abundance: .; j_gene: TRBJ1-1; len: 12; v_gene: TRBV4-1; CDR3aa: ASSQGGVYFEAF
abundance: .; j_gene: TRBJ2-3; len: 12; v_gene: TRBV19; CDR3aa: ASRASGTRDTQY
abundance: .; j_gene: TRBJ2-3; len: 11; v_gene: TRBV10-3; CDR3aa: AISLESTDTQY
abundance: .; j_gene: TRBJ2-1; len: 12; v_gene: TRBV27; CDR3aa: ASSLFPLGTNSF
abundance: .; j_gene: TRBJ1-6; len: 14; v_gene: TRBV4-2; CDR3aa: ASSRSTSSYNSPLH
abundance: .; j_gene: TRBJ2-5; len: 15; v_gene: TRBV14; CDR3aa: ASSQDQKGWGKETQY
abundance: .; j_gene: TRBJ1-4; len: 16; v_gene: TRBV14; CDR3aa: ASSQERAGIGTNEKLF
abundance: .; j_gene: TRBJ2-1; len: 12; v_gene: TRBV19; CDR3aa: ASSILAGGFEQF
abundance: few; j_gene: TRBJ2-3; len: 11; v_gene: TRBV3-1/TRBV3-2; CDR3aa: ASSEGNTDTQY
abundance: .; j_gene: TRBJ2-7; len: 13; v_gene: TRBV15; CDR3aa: ATSRDLIDSYEQY
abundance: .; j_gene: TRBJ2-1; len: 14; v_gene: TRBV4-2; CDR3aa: ASSQAGGGAQNEQF
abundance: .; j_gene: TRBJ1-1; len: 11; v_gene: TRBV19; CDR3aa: ASSYGAVVGAF
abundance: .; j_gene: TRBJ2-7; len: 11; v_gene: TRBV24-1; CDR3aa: ATRKTGTYEQY